This TCR beta chain was observed in a study of Ad26.COV2.S vaccination and SARS-CoV-2 variants. The assay was immunoSEQ multiplex PCR, and TCRdb's table has in-frame clones only and misses some. This sample carries fewer than 300,000 clones, about 87% of them seen once, and the ten largest clones take around 3%. Looked up from germline, CDR1 is LNHDA and CDR2 is SQIVND (reference sequence). Trimming removed 4 bases from V and 1 base from J, with 16 bases in between. This CDR3 is 16 amino acids long. Treatment noted: about 20 received Ad26.COV2.S at low or high dose, single or two shots; about 5 received placebo; per-sample allocation not given. It was on day 63 after the first vaccine or placebo injection that samples were taken.

This clonotype was sampled from a person aged 18-65 years who received the Ad26.COV2.S COVID-19 vaccine or a placebo. Sequencing was performed on peripheral blood, taken in a trial of Ad26.COV2.S vaccine versus placebo. This chain links TRBV19 with TRBJ1-1, with a possible D match to TRBD1 (6 bases). CDR3 bases: TGTGCCAGTAGTACCTTATGGAGGGGGGCGAACACTGAAGCTTTCTTT. Encoded protein: CASSTLWRGANTEAFF.